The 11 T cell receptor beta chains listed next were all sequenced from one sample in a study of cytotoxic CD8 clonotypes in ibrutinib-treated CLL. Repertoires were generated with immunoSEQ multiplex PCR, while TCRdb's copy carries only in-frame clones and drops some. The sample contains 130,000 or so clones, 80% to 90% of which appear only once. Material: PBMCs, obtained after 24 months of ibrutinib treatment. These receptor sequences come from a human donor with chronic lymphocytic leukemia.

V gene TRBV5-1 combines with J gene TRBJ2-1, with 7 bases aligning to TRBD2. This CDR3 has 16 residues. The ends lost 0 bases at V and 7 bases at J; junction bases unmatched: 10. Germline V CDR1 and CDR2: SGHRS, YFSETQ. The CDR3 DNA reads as TGCGCCAGCAGCTTGGAAGGCGGGAGCGGATCGAATGAGCAGTTCTTC. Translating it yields CASSLEGGSGSNEQFF.

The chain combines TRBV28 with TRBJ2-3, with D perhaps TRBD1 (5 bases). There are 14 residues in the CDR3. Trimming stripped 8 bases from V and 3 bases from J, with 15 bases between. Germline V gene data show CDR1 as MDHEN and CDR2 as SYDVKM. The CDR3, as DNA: TGTGCCAGCGCGTACCTTCAGGGAACAGATACGCAGTATTTT. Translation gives CASAYLQGTDTQYF.

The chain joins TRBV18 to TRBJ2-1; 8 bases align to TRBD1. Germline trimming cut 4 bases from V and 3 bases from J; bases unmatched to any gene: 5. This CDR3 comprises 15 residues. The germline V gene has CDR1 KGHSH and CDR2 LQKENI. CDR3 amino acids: CASSQRTGLYNEQFF. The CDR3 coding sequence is TGTGCCAGCTCACAGCGGACAGGGCTCTACAATGAGCAGTTCTTC.

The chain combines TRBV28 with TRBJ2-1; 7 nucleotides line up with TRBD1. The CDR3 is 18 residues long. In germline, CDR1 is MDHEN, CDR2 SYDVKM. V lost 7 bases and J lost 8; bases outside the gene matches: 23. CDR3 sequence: CASTPKGDGQAWVHEQFF. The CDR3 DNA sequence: TGTGCCAGCACTCCTAAGGGGGATGGACAGGCCTGGGTCCATGAGCAGTTCTTC.

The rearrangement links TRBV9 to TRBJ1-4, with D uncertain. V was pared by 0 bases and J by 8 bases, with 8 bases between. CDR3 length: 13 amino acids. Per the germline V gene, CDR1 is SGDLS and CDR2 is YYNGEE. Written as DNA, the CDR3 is TGTGCCAGCAGCGTAGGTTTGAGAGAAAAACTGTTTTTT. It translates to CASSVGLREKLFF.

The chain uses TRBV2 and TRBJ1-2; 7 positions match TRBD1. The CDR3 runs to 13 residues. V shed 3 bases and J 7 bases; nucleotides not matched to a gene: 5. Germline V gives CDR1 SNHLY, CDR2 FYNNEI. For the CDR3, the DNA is TGTGCCAGCAGTGATTGGGACAGAGGTGGCTACACCTTC. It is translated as CASSDWDRGGYTF.

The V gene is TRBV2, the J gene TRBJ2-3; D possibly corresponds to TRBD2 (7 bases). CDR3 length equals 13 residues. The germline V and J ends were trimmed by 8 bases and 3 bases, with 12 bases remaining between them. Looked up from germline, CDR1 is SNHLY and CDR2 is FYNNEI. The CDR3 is CASGGAGTDTQYF. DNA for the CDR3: TGTGCCAGCGGGGGGGCTGGGACAGATACGCAGTATTTT.

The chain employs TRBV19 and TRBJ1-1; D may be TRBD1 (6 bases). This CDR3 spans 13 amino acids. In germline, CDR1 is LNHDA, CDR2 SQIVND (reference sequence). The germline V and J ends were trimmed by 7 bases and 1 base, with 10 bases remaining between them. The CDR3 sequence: CASTLGQNTEAFF. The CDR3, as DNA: TGTGCCAGTACTTTGGGACAGAACACTGAAGCTTTCTTT.

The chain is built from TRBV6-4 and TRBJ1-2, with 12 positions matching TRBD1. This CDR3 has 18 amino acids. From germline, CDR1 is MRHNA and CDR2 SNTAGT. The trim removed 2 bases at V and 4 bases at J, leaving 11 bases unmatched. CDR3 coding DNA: TGTGCCAGCAGTGACGTCCCGGGACAGGGGGCGTCCCGCTATGGCTACACCTTC. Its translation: CASSDVPGQGASRYGYTF.

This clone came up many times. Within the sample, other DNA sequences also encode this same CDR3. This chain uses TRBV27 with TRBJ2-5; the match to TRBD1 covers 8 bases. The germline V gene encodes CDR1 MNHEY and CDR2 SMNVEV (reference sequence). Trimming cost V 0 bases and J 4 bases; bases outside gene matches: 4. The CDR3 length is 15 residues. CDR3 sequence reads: CASSLSTGVGETQYF. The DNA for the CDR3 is TGTGCCAGCAGTTTATCGACAGGGGTAGGAGAGACCCAGTACTTC.

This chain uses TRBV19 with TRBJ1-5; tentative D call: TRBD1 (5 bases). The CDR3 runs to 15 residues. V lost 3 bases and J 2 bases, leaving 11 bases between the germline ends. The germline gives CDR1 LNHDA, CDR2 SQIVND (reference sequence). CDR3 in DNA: TGTGCCAGTAGTATCGTACAGGAGGGCAATCAGCCCCAGCATTTT. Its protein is CASSIVQEGNQPQHF.